Following are 23 T cell receptor beta chains from one sample sequenced in a study of cytomegalovirus exposure and HLA in healthy donors. Primers included in the PCR were 60 Vbeta and 13 Jbeta primers. Clones were read by immunoSEQ multiplex PCR, and TCRdb kept only the in-frame ones, dropping some. The table records 180,000 or so clones, approximately 84% of them present only once. The sequencing sample was made of PBMCs. The receptors originated from a girl aged 5-17 years in good health and CMV-seropositive.

This chain uses TRBV18 with TRBJ2-5; 8 nucleotides align to TRBD2. The CDR3 covers 11 residues. The junction had 4 bases not matched to a gene; V was cut back by 5 bases and J by 11 bases. Germline V gene lookup returns CDR1 KGHSH and CDR2 LQKENI. CDR3 coding DNA: TGTGCCAGCTCAACAGAGCGGGAGCAGTACTTC. Residues: CASSTEREQYF.

The V gene is TRBV6-1, the J gene TRBJ2-7, with TRBD2 as a possible D gene (6 bases). V dropped 4 bases and J dropped 2 bases, with 15 bases sitting between them. Germline V lookup: CDR1 MNHNS, CDR2 SASEGT. This CDR3 is 15 amino acids long. CDR3 residues: CASSVGTSGPYEQYF. CDR3 coding DNA: TGTGCCAGCAGTGTAGGTACCAGCGGGCCCTACGAGCAGTACTTC.

The chain carries TRBV7-2 and TRBJ2-7; 9 bases agree with TRBD1. The CDR3 contains 17 residues. V shed 5 bases, J shed 0 bases, and the junction held 11 bases outside the gene matches. From germline, CDR1 is SGHTA and CDR2 FQGNSA. The CDR3 DNA is TGTGCCAGCAGCATTTACGCAGGGACAGGGAGCTCCTACGAGCAGTACTTC. It is translated as CASSIYAGTGSSYEQYF. The variable domain in full, completed from reference TRBV7-2 and TRBJ2-7, reads GAGVSQSPSNKVTEKGKDVELRCDPISGHTALYWYRQSLGQGLEFLIYFQGNSAPDKSGLPSDRFSAERTGGSVSTLTIQRTQQEDSAVYLCASSIYAGTGSSYEQYFGPGTRLTVT.

The rearrangement links TRBV7-6 to TRBJ2-1, with TRBD2 matching over 9 bases. The CDR3 consists of 16 residues. J lost 4 bases, V lost 5 bases, and 9 bases had no gene match. The V gene's germline CDR1 is SGHVS and CDR2 FNYEAQ. CDR3 sequence reads: CASSPSSGNLYNEQFF. Written as DNA, the CDR3 is TGTGCCAGCAGCCCATCTAGCGGGAACCTTTACAATGAGCAGTTCTTC.

This chain connects TRBV15 to TRBJ2-7; D gene uncertain. Germline loops: CDR1 LNHNV, CDR2 YYDKDF (reference sequence). The V end was cut by 6 bases, the J end by 3 bases, with 15 bases between. The CDR3 sequence is 14 residues long. DNA of the CDR3: TGTGCCACCAGGGATCCCACTGAGGTCTACGAGCAGTACTTC. It codes for CATRDPTEVYEQYF.

This chain joins TRBV5-1 and TRBJ2-7; the match to TRBD1 covers 7 bases. The junction had 4 bases not matched to a gene; V was cut back by 4 bases and J by 3 bases. There are 13 residues in the CDR3. In germline, CDR1 is SGHRS, CDR2 YFSETQ. As DNA, the CDR3 is TGCGCCAGCAGCCCCAGACAGGGCTACGAGCAGTACTTC. Translated: CASSPRQGYEQYF.

This clone was seen only a few times. J is TRBJ2-1 and V is TRBV11-2, with 10 positions matching TRBD2. This CDR3 is built from 18 residues. With 5 bases clipped from V and 10 bases from J, the junction kept 20 bases outside the gene matches. Germline V CDR1 and CDR2: SGHAT, FQNNGV. The DNA of the CDR3 is TGTGCCAGCAGCACTGGGACAGCCCTGAGCGGGAGGGCCAACGAGCAGTTCTTC. Encoded protein: CASSTGTALSGRANEQFF.

V gene TRBV25-1 combines with J gene TRBJ2-1, with D maybe TRBD1 (6 bases). The length of the CDR3 is 17 residues. Per germline, CDR1 MGHDK and CDR2 SYGVNS. V lost 5 bases, J lost 11 bases, and 28 bases lay in between. DNA for the CDR3: TGTGCCAGCAGTCCCAAAGGGGGAGACCTCCCCAATGAGAAGCAGTTCTTC. Amino acids: CASSPKGGDLPNEKQFF. Together with reference TRBV25-1 and TRBJ2-1, the CDR3 gives the full variable domain: EADIYQTPRYLVIGTGKKITLECSQTMGHDKMYWYQQDPGMELHLIHYSYGVNSTEKGDLSSESTVSRIRTEHFPLTLESARPSHTSQYLCASSPKGGDLPNEKQFFGPGTRLTVL.

V and J are TRBV19 and TRBJ2-1; 8 nucleotides match TRBD1. The V and J ends lost 5 bases and 0 bases, in that order; junction bases with no gene match: 6. This CDR3 spans 16 amino acids. CDR1 LNHDA and CDR2 SQIVND come from the germline V gene (reference sequence). CDR3 DNA sequence: TGTGCCAGTAGTCTGGTGGGACAGGCCTCCTACAATGAGCAGTTCTTC. Translating it yields CASSLVGQASYNEQFF.

V is TRBV5-8 and J is TRBJ2-1, with D possibly matching TRBD2 (6 bases). V lost 4 bases and J 4 bases, leaving 9 bases between the germline ends. The CDR3 sequence is 13 residues long. Looked up from germline, CDR1 is SGHTS and CDR2 is YDEGEE. DNA for the CDR3: TGTGCCAGCAGCGGGAGGCCATACAATGAGCAGTTCTTC. Translating gives CASSGRPYNEQFF. The full variable domain, rest sourced from reference TRBV5-8 and TRBJ2-1, is EAGVTQSPTHLIKTRGQQATLRCSPISGHTSVYWYQQALGLGLQFLLWYDEGEERNRGNFPPRFSGRQFPNYSSELNVNALELEDSALYLCASSGRPYNEQFFGPGTRLTVL.

The V and J genes are TRBV27 and TRBJ1-2; 9 nucleotides line up with TRBD1. V was clipped by 4 bases and J by 6 bases; unmatched bases: 6. The CDR3 consists of 14 residues. CDR1 and CDR2 from the germline V gene are MNHEY and SMNVEV (reference sequence). The CDR3 here is CASSSLDRGHGYTF. Here the CDR3 DNA reads TGTGCCAGCAGTTCGTTGGACAGGGGACATGGCTACACCTTC.

The chain recombines TRBV7-3 with TRBJ2-2; no clear D gene. Per the germline V gene, CDR1 is SGHTA and CDR2 is FQGTGA. The CDR3 runs 12 residues. Trimming shortened V by 3 bases and J by 5 bases, and 4 bases separated the two germline ends. CDR3 bases: TGTGCCAGCAGCTTTAATACCGGGGAGCTGTTTTTT. Translated: CASSFNTGELFF.

The CDR3 sequence: CASSFDGSKSTDTQYF. Written as DNA, the CDR3 is TGCGCCAGCAGCTTCGACGGGAGTAAGTCCACAGATACGCAGTATTTT. The V and J genes are TRBV5-1 and TRBJ2-3, with D possibly TRBD2 on 6 matching bases. Germline loops: CDR1 SGHRS, CDR2 YFSETQ. This CDR3 has 16 amino acids. V was shortened by 2 bases and J by 2 bases, with 15 bases between the two germline ends.

The rearrangement joins TRBV6-1 to TRBJ2-1, with 8 bases aligning to TRBD1. The CDR3 is 15 residues long. J gave up 8 bases and V 8 bases, and 14 bases lay outside the gene matches. Germline CDR1 reads MNHNS; CDR2 reads SASEGT. Written as DNA, the CDR3 is TGTGCCAGCCGAAACCAGGGGGCATTAAAAGATGAGCAGTTCTTC. Its protein product is CASRNQGALKDEQFF.

The J gene is TRBJ1-1, the V gene TRBV29-1; D is undetermined. Looked up from germline, CDR1 is SQVTM and CDR2 is ANQGSEA. Trimming removed 7 bases at V and 2 bases at J, with 14 bases between. This CDR3 is built from 13 residues. CDR3 sequence: CSGQQTANTEAFF. The DNA for the CDR3 is TGCAGCGGACAACAAACAGCCAACACTGAAGCTTTCTTT.

This chain uses TRBV5-1 with TRBJ2-1, with 10 positions matching TRBD1. J gave up 6 bases and V 4 bases, and 10 bases lay outside the gene matches. The CDR3 runs to 16 residues. CDR1 is SGHRS, CDR2 YFSETQ, per germline. CDR3 nucleotide sequence: TGCGCCAGCAGCCCTCCTCCGGGACAGGGGTCCAATGAGCAGTTCTTC. This translates into CASSPPPGQGSNEQFF.

A single count supports this clone. The CDR3 DNA sequence: TGTGCCAGCAGTGTTGGCAGGGGGTCCTACGAGCAGTACTTC. Translation: CASSVGRGSYEQYF. The chain has TRBV6-1 and TRBJ2-7; 7 bases map to TRBD1. This CDR3 is built from 14 residues. With 4 bases clipped from V and 1 base from J, the junction kept 4 bases outside the gene matches. The germline V gene encodes CDR1 MNHNS and CDR2 SASEGT.

The chain combines TRBV7-6 with TRBJ1-2; D possibly corresponds to TRBD1 (5 bases). Germline values: CDR1 SGHVS, CDR2 FNYEAQ. Trimming left V 2 bases short and J 8 bases short, with 12 bases between. The CDR3 covers 13 residues. The CDR3: CASSLSGEGGYTF. Written as DNA, the CDR3 is TGTGCCAGCAGCTTATCGGGGGAGGGAGGCTACACCTTC.

The rearrangement joins TRBV4-1 to TRBJ2-2; TRBD2 agrees at 10 bases. CDR1 is MGHRA and CDR2 is YSYEKL in the germline V gene. This CDR3 spans 17 amino acids. Losses at the gene ends were 3 bases for V and 0 bases for J; bases not matched to a gene: 4. The CDR3 reads CASSQGLAMSNTGELFF. Written as DNA, the CDR3 is TGCGCCAGCAGCCAGGGACTAGCGATGTCGAACACCGGGGAGCTGTTTTTT.

The chain employs TRBV4-3 and TRBJ2-3, with D unclear. This CDR3 is 16 amino acids long. Per germline, CDR1 LGHNA and CDR2 YSLEER. Trimming removed 0 bases from V and 4 bases from J, with 14 bases in between. This CDR3 reads CASSQDGSLGADTQYF. In nucleotides, the CDR3 is TGCGCCAGCAGCCAAGATGGTAGCCTTGGAGCAGATACGCAGTATTTT.

The rearrangement links TRBV9 to TRBJ2-2; 9 bases are a match to TRBD1. Unmatched junction bases numbered 7, after V lost 4 bases and J lost 9 bases. The germline V gene encodes CDR1 SGDLS and CDR2 YYNGEE. This CDR3 spans 14 amino acids. CDR3 in DNA: TGTGCCAGCAGCCCTAGGACAGGGGTAAGGGAGCTGTTTTTT. Protein sequence: CASSPRTGVRELFF.

The chain employs TRBV10-3 and TRBJ2-7; D not certain. The CDR3 sequence is 13 residues long. Looked up from germline, CDR1 is ENHRY and CDR2 is SYGVKD. Trimming cost V 4 bases and J 3 bases, with 10 bases left between them. The CDR3 reads CAISVTEGYEQYF. CDR3 coding DNA: TGTGCCATCAGTGTAACAGAAGGCTACGAGCAGTACTTC.

This chain connects TRBV4-2 to TRBJ2-1; 9 positions agree with TRBD1. J was trimmed by 1 base and V by 1 base; bases with no gene match: 5. The CDR3 contains 17 residues. The germline V gene encodes CDR1 LGHNA and CDR2 YNFKEQ. The CDR3 DNA is TGTGCCAGCAGCCAAGCATGGACAGGGGTATCCTACAATGAGCAGTTCTTC. Amino acid sequence: CASSQAWTGVSYNEQFF.